This T cell receptor (beta chain) was observed in a study of molecular identifiers for immune sequencing clone quantification. Germline V gene data show CDR1 as MGHRA and CDR2 as YSYEKL. The CDR3 consists of 14 residues. V was cut by 1 base and J by 3 bases, with 7 bases left in between. This clonotype was recorded at least ten times. Generation of bulk TCR libraries relied on previously described methods and listed TCR primers. From the PCR reads, TCRdb called clonotypes with MiXCR, one entry per CDR3 protein. The data hold approximately 590,000 distinct CDR3 sequences, with less than 30% observed a single time. Libraries of naive CD8 cells were prepared from 20,000 to 1,000,000 sorted cells using 10%, 30% or 50% RNA. Sorting isolated naive CD8 T cells as CD8+CD4-CCR7+CD45RA+ events.

The rearrangement links TRBV4-1 to TRBJ1-5; no firm D call. The sample comprised naive CD8+ T cells from blood, with Jurkat cell RNA spiked in. Subset noted: FACS-sorted CD8+CD4-CCR7+CD45RA+ naive T cells. The clonotype originates from a human donor in good health. Some libraries in this study had Jurkat cell RNA spiked in. As DNA, the CDR3 is TGCGCCAGCAGCCAAGTGACCCCCAATCAGCCCCAGCATTTT. It translates to CASSQVTPNQPQHF.